Below are 9 T cell receptor beta chains sequenced from a single sample in a study of CD8+CD57+ T cells in acquired aplastic anemia. Profiling that covered TCR beta VDJ and CDR3 relied on genomic DNA as its template. TCRdb independently ran MiXCR on the reads; one entry per CDR3 protein. The repertoire includes around 430,000 distinct CDR3 sequences, roughly 34% of them detected once, and about 0.8% sits in the top ten. Patients selected for sequencing had displayed CD8+CD57+ cell expansion by flow cytometry. The sequencing input was sorted CD4+, CD8+, or CD8+CD57+ T cells (not recorded which) from PBMCs. Receptors were obtained from a human donor with aplastic anemia.

V is TRBV15 and J is TRBJ2-5, with D possibly TRBD2 on 6 matching bases. Germline assignment: CDR1 LNHNV and CDR2 YYDKDF (reference sequence). V lost 3 bases to trimming and J lost 5 bases, with 10 bases between them. CDR3 size: 13 residues. CDR3 in DNA: TGTGCCACCAGCAGCGGGAGCTGGGAGACCCAGTACTTC. The encoded protein is CATSSGSWETQYF.

This clonotype was seen a few times. The chain combines TRBV6-5 with TRBJ2-7; tentative D call: TRBD1 (5 bases). V lost 4 bases and J lost 4, with 14 bases in between. CDR3 length: 14 amino acids. Germline CDR1 reads MNHEY; CDR2 reads SVGAGI. CDR3: CASSSFDSQYEQYF. The CDR3 nucleotides are TGTGCCAGCAGTTCTTTCGACAGCCAATACGAGCAGTACTTC.

The chain is built from TRBV9 and TRBJ2-7, with 8 bases aligning to TRBD1. The CDR3 totals 15 residues. V trimming: 3 bases; J trimming: 5 bases; junction bases outside the gene matches: 10. CDR1 SGDLS and CDR2 YYNGEE come from the germline V gene. Here the CDR3 reads CASSGQSTGADEQYF. CDR3 coding DNA: TGTGCCAGCAGCGGCCAATCGACAGGGGCAGACGAGCAGTACTTC.

This clonotype appeared many times. The chain recombines TRBV10-3 with TRBJ2-1; TRBD2 matches at 9 bases. Per the germline V gene, CDR1 is ENHRY and CDR2 is SYGVKD. V lost 11 bases and J lost 5; bases outside the gene matches: 13. The CDR3 runs to 15 residues. CDR3: CAVDSGGGANNEQFF. CDR3 nucleotides: TGTGCCGTCGATTCTGGCGGGGGGGCAAACAATGAGCAGTTCTTC.

This clonotype has at least ten counts. The genes are TRBV24-1 and TRBJ2-1; TRBD2 matches at 15 bases. V lost 4 bases to trimming and J lost 6 bases; unmatched junction nucleotides: 3. Looked up from germline, CDR1 is KGHDR and CDR2 is SFDVKD. The CDR3 contains 16 residues. The CDR3 nucleotides are TGTGCCACCAGTGACCCGGGACTAGCGGGAGGCAATGAGCAGTTCTTC. Its protein is CATSDPGLAGGNEQFF.

J is TRBJ2-7 and V is TRBV20-1; 7 nucleotides match TRBD1. V trimming: 0 bases; J trimming: 1 base; junction bases outside the gene matches: 6. This CDR3 contains 15 residues. Per germline, CDR1 DFQATT and CDR2 SNEGSKA (reference sequence). The DNA of the CDR3 is TGCAGTGCTAGAGATTCGGGACAGTTTTCCTACGAGCAGTACTTC. This translates into CSARDSGQFSYEQYF.

The chain uses TRBV19 and TRBJ1-5; D is unresolved. The CDR3 is 14 amino acids. The V gene's germline CDR1 is LNHDA and CDR2 SQIVND (reference sequence). V was clipped by 3 bases and J by 4 bases, with 10 bases between them. The CDR3 loop is CASSIAGFNQPQHF. In nucleotides, the CDR3 is TGTGCCAGTAGTATTGCGGGTTTTAATCAGCCCCAGCATTTT.

This clonotype was counted many times. The rearrangement uses TRBV19 and TRBJ1-2; D possibly corresponds to TRBD1 (5 bases). CDR3 length: 14 residues. Trimming took off 3 bases at V and 7 bases at J, with 15 bases between the two ends. Germline V lookup: CDR1 LNHDA, CDR2 SQIVND (reference sequence). The CDR3 loop reads CASSILGVARGYTF. The CDR3 DNA sequence: TGTGCCAGTAGTATTCTGGGGGTGGCTCGTGGCTACACCTTC. Variable domain in full (rest from reference TRBV19 and TRBJ1-2): DGGITQSPKYLFRKEGQNVTLSCEQNLNHDAMYWYRQDPGQGLRLIYYSQIVNDFQKGDIAEGYSVSREKKESFPLTVTSAQKNPTAFYLCASSILGVARGYTFGSGTRLTVV.

This clonotype was seen ten or more times. The CDR3 is CASSLSRDRTNYGYTF. CDR3 DNA sequence: TGTGCCAGCAGCCTTAGCCGGGACAGGACTAACTATGGCTACACCTTC. This chain uses TRBV7-2 with TRBJ1-2, with 8 bases identical to TRBD1. The V gene's germline CDR1 is SGHTA and CDR2 FQGNSA. Losses at the gene ends were 5 bases for V and 0 bases for J; bases not matched to a gene: 8. The CDR3 contains 16 residues.